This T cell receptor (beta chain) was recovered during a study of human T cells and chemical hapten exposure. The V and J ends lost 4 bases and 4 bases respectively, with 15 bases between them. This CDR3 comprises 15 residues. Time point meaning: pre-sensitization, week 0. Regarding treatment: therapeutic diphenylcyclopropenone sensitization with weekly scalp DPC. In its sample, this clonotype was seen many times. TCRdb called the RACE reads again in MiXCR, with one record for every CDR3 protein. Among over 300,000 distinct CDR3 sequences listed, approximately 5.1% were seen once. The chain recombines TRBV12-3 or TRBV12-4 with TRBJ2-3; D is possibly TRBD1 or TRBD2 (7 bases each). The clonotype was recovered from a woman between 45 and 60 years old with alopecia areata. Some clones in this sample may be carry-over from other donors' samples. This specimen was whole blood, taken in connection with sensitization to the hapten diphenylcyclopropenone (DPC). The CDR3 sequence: CASSSGGQRADTQYF. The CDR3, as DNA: TGTGCCAGCAGTTCGGGGGGACAGCGCGCAGATACGCAGTATTTT.